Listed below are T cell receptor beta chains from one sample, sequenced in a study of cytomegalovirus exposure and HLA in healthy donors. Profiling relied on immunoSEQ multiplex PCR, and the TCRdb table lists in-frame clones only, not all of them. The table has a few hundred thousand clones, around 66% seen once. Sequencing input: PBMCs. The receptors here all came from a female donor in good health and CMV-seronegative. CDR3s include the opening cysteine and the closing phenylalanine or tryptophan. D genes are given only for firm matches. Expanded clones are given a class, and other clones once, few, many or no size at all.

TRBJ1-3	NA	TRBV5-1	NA	CASSLGEGRTIYF	TGCGCCAGCAGCTTGGGGGAGGGACGGACCATATATTTT
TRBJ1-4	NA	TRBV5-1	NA	CASCKGAKATNEKLFF	TGCGCCAGCTGTAAAGGGGCGAAAGCAACTAATGAAAAACTGTTTTTT
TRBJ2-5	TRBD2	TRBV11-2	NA	CASSLHPAGQETQYF	TGTGCCAGCAGCTTACATCCAGCGGGACAAGAGACCCAGTACTTC
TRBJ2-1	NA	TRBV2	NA	CASSSRLIASSYNEQFF	TGTGCCAGCAGCTCTAGACTGATTGCAAGCTCCTACAATGAGCAGTTCTTC
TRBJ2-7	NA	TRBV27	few	CASSFGGSSYEQYF	TGTGCCAGCAGTTTCGGGGGTAGCTCCTACGAGCAGTACTTC
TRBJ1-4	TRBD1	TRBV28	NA	CASSFSGQGNEKLFF	TGTGCCAGCAGTTTTTCGGGACAGGGGAATGAAAAACTGTTTTTT
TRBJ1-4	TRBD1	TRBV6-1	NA	CASSGPGQEWEKLFF	TGTGCCAGCAGTGGTCCGGGACAGGAATGGGAAAAACTGTTTTTT
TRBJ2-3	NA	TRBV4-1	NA	CASSQDRGTVVYSTDTQYF	TGCGCCAGCAGCCAAGATCGGGGGACTGTTGTATATAGCACAGATACGCAGTATTTT
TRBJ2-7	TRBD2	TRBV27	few	CASSLSSGRQYEQYF	TGTGCCAGCAGTTTGTCTAGCGGGAGACAATACGAGCAGTACTTC
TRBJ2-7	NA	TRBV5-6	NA	CASSPVDSSYEQYF	TGTGCCAGCAGCCCCGTCGATAGCTCCTACGAGCAGTACTTC
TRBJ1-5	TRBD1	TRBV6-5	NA	CASSLSGGSGQPQHF	TGTGCCAGCAGTCTCTCAGGGGGCTCTGGACAGCCCCAGCATTTT
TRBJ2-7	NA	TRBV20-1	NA	CSGDSSYEQYF	TGCAGTGGGGACTCCTCCTACGAGCAGTACTTC
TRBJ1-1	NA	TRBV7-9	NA	CSSSLYSAGTEAFF	TGTTCCAGCTCTTTGTATAGTGCCGGCACTGAAGCTTTCTTT
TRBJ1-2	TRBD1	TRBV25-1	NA	CASSVDRGDGYTF	TGTGCCAGCAGTGTCGACAGGGGAGACGGCTACACCTTC
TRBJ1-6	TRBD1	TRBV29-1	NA	CSVVLDRARGFPLSPLHF	TGCAGCGTTGTCCTGGACAGGGCCAGAGGATTTCCCCTATCACCCCTCCACTTT
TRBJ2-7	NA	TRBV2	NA	CASLDTTSYEQYF	TGTGCCAGCCTTGACACGACCTCCTACGAGCAGTACTTC
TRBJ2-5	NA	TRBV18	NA	CASSPTPRGETQYF	TGTGCCAGCTCACCAACTCCCAGGGGTGAGACCCAGTACTTC
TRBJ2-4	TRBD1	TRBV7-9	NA	CASSPLGQNKNIQYF	TGTGCCAGCAGCCCGTTGGGACAGAACAAAAACATTCAGTACTTC
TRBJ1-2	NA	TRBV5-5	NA	CASSSAGGLGYGYTF	TGTGCCAGCAGCTCAGCGGGGGGCTTAGGCTATGGCTACACCTTC
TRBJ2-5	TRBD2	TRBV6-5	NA	CASSFLAGQETQYF	TGTGCCAGCAGTTTCCTAGCGGGACAAGAGACCCAGTACTTC
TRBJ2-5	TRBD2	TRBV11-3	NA	CASSLGGLAGQETQYF	TGTGCCAGCAGCTTAGGGGGACTAGCGGGGCAAGAGACCCAGTACTTC
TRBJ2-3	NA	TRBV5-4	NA	CASSLSGTDTQYF	TGTGCCAGCAGCCTGTCGGGCACAGATACGCAGTATTTT
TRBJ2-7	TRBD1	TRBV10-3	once	CAISTYRGQGIGLTYEQYF	TGTGCCATCAGTACCTACCGGGGACAGGGGATAGGGTTAACCTACGAGCAGTACTTC
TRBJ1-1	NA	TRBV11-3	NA	CASMRDGGTEAFF	TGTGCCAGCATGCGGGATGGGGGCACTGAAGCTTTCTTT
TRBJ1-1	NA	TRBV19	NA	CASTLTRESLNTEAFF	TGTGCCAGTACCCTGACACGGGAATCTCTCAACACTGAAGCTTTCTTT
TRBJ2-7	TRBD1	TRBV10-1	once	CASSVGTGGHYEQYF	TGCGCCAGCAGTGTGGGGACAGGGGGCCACTACGAGCAGTACTTC
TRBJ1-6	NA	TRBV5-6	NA	CASSSAGERSYNSPLHF	TGTGCCAGCTCATCCGCGGGGGAAAGGTCCTATAATTCACCCCTCCACTTT
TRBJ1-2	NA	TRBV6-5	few	CATIPSGGGGYTF	TGTGCCACCATCCCTTCTGGGGGGGGTGGCTACACCTTC
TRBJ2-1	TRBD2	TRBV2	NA	CASTVGLASVNEQFF	TGTGCCAGCACTGTGGGACTAGCGTCCGTCAATGAGCAGTTCTTC
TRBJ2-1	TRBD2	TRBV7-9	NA	CASSRGEGKTYNEQFF	TGTGCCAGCAGCCGAGGGGAGGGTAAGACCTACAATGAGCAGTTCTTC
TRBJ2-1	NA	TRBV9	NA	CASSPPGDGYNEQFF	TGTGCCAGCAGCCCACCCGGGGATGGATACAATGAGCAGTTCTTC
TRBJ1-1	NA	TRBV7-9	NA	CASSPLDTEAFF	TGTGCCAGCAGCCCACTCGACACTGAAGCTTTCTTT
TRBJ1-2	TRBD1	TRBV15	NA	CATSRDWGFSDRGRGRENYGYTF	TGTGCCACCAGCAGAGACTGGGGTTTCTCGGACAGGGGCAGGGGGCGAGAAAACTATGGCTACACCTTC
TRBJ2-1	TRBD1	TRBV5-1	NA	CASSSTGYVEEQFF	TGCGCCAGCAGCTCGACAGGGTATGTTGAAGAGCAGTTCTTC
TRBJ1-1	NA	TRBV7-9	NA	CASGQIGAFF	TGTGCCAGCGGACAGATCGGGGCTTTCTTT
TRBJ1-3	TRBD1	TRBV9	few	CASSLGTGGIGNTIYF	TGTGCCAGCAGCCTAGGGACAGGGGGCATTGGAAACACCATATATTTT
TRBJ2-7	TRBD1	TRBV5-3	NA	CARSLYDRGLSYEQYF	TGTGCCAGAAGCCTTTATGACAGGGGACTCTCCTACGAGCAGTACTTC
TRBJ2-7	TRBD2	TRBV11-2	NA	CASSSGTRDEQYF	TGTGCCAGCAGCTCCGGGACTAGGGACGAGCAGTACTTC
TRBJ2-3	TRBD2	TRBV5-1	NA	CASSTGGLAGADTQYF	TGCGCCAGCAGCACGGGAGGGCTAGCGGGAGCAGATACGCAGTATTTT
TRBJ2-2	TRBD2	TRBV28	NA	CASSLVSSGSGPGELFF	TGTGCCAGCAGTTTAGTGTCTAGCGGGAGTGGGCCCGGGGAGCTGTTTTTT
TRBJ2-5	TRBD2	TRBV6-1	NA	CASSVPSGGGTQYF	TGTGCCAGCAGCGTCCCTAGCGGAGGAGGGACCCAGTACTTC
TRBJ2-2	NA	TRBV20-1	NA	CSASGSGELFF	TGCAGTGCTTCCGGGTCCGGGGAGCTGTTTTTT
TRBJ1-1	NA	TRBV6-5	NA	CASSNTGHTEAFF	TGTGCCAGCAGCAACACAGGCCACACTGAAGCTTTCTTT
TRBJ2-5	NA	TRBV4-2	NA	CASSQVSGGGETQYF	TGTGCCAGCAGCCAAGTTTCCGGGGGTGGGGAGACCCAGTACTTC